This T cell receptor (beta chain) derives from a study of cytomegalovirus exposure and HLA in healthy donors. Study background: Earlier, some 170 million T cells were analyzed, and approximately 110 million unique TCR beta sequences were found among them. Across around 400 genotyped donors, approximately 80% landed in the Caucasian-associated ancestry cluster.

About this clone: The antigen is undetermined.

PCR used 60 Vbeta primers and 13 Jbeta primers. Sequencing was performed with immunoSEQ multiplex PCR; in TCRdb, only in-frame clones are kept and a portion is missing. The sample carries about 140,000 clones, 70% to 80% recorded once. This CDR3 comprises 11 residues. The germline CDR1 and CDR2 sequences are SGHAT and FQNNGV. With 5 bases removed from V and 8 bases from J, the gap between germline ends came to 9 bases. Study outcomes and limitations: In a later analysis, HLA-associated TCR beta chains were more clonally expanded than equally common others. Among donors in an Asian-associated ancestry cluster, a later analysis reportedly found fewer N-insertions than the roughly 700-donor mean.

This chain uses TRBV11-2 with TRBJ1-1; the D is unclear. This TCR was sampled from a woman between 50 and 59 years old in good health and CMV-seropositive. Sequencing input: PBMCs. The CDR3 DNA sequence: TGTGCCAGCAGCGAAACGAGGGAAGCTTTCTTT. Its protein is CASSETREAFF.